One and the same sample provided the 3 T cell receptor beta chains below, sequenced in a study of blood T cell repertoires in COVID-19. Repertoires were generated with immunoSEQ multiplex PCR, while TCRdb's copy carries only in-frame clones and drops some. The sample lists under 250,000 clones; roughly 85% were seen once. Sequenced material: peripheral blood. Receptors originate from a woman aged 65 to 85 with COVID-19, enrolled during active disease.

The CDR3 sequence: CASSQSEGGGGSYEQYF. In DNA form, the CDR3 reads TGCGCCAGCAGTCAATCCGAGGGCGGGGGGGGATCCTACGAGCAGTACTTC. The genes are TRBV23-1 and TRBJ2-7; 9 bases fit TRBD2. TRBV23-1 is designated an ORF whose function remains uncertain. The ends lost 0 bases at V and 1 base at J; junction bases unmatched: 7. CDR3 size: 17 residues.

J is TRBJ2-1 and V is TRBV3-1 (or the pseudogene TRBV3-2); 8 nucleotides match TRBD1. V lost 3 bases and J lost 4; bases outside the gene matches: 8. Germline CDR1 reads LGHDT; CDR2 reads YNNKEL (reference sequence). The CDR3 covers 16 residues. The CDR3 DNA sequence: TGTGCCAGCAGCCACCGCCGGGACAGGAATTACAATGAGCAGTTCTTC. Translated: CASSHRRDRNYNEQFF.

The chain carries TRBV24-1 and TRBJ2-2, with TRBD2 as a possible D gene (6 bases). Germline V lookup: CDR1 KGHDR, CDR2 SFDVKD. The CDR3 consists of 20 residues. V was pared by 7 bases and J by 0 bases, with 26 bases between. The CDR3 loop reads CATSDPGDLGLYSNTGELFF. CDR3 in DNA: TGTGCCACCAGCGATCCCGGGGACTTGGGACTTTATTCGAACACCGGGGAGCTGTTTTTT.